Sequencing of this TCR beta chain was carried out in a study of OX40 agonist ivuxolimab in advanced cancers. Using immunoSEQ multiplex PCR, the repertoire was profiled, and TCRdb retains in-frame clones only, with some absent. The sample yields around 34,000 clones, roughly four fifths seen once. The CDR3 consists of 14 residues. Germline lookup yields CDR1 MNHNY and CDR2 SVGAGI (reference sequence). V lost 1 base, J lost 3 bases, and 10 bases lay in between. The chain links TRBV6-6 to TRBJ2-7; no firm D call. The sequences come from CD4+ or CD8+ T cells sorted from blood, collected in a trial of the OX40 agonist ivuxolimab. This receptor was identified in an adult with an advanced solid tumor such as melanoma, head and neck, liver or kidney cancer. The CDR3 coding sequence is TGTGCCAGCAGTTACTACGGGCCGGACTACGAGCAGTACTTC. As protein: CASSYYGPDYEQYF.